This TCR beta chain was profiled in a study of radiotherapy plus CTLA-4 blockade in lung cancer. Sequencing used immunoSEQ multiplex PCR; TCRdb keeps in-frame clones, though not all of them. The data hold tens of thousands of clones, with around 79% observed a single time. The germline V gene has CDR1 MNHEY and CDR2 SMNVEV (reference sequence). This CDR3 spans 13 amino acids. V was clipped by 4 bases and J by 4 bases, with 10 bases between them. The sequencing used peripheral blood, collected from a patient treated with radiotherapy plus ipilimumab. This TCR was sampled from a human donor with non-small cell lung cancer who had a complete response to radiotherapy plus ipilimumab. The genes are TRBV27 and TRBJ2-5, with D unclear. CDR3 sequence reads: CASSSPPRETQYF. Written as DNA, the CDR3 is TGTGCCAGCAGTTCCCCTCCCCGAGAGACCCAGTACTTC.